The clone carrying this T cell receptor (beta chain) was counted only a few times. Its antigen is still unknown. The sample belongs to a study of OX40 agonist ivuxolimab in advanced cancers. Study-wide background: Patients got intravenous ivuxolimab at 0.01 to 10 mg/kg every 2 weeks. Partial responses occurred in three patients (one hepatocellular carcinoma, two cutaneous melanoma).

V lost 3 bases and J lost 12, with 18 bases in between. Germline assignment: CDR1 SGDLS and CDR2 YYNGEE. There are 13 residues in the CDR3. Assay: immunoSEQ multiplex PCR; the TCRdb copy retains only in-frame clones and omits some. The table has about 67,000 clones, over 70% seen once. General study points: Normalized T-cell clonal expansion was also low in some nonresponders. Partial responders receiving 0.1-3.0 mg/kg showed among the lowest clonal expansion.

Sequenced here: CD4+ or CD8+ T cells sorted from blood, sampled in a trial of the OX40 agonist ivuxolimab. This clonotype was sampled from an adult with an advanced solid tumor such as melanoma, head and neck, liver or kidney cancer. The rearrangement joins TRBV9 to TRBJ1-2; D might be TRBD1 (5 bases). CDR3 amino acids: CASSASGTPSNTF. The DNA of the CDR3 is TGTGCCAGCAGCGCCTCCGGGACTCCCTCAAACACCTTC.